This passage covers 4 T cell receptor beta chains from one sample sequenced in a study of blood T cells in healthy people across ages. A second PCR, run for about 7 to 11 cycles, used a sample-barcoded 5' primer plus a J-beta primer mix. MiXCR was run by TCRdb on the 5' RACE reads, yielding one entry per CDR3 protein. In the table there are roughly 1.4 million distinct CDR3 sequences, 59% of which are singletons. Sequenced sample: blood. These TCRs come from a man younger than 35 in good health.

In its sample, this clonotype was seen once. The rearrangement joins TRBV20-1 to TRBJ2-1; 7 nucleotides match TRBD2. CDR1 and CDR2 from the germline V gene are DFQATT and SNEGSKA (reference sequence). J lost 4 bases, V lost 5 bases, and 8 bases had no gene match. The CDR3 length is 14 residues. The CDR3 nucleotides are TGCAGTGCTCCATTAGGACTAGTATACAATGAGCAGTTCTTC. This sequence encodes CSAPLGLVYNEQFF.

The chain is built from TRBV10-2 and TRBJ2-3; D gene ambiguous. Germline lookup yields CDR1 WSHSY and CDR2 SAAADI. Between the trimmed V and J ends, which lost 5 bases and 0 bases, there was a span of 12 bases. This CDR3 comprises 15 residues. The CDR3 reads CASSYLGHSTDTQYF. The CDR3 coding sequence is TGCGCCAGCAGTTACCTCGGGCATAGCACAGATACGCAGTATTTT.

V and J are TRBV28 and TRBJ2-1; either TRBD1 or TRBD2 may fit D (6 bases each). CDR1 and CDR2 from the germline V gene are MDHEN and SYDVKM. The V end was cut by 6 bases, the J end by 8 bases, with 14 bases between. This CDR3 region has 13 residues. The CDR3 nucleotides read TGTGCCAGCAGCTTCGGGGGCAGGGATGAGCAGTTCTTC. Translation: CASSFGGRDEQFF.

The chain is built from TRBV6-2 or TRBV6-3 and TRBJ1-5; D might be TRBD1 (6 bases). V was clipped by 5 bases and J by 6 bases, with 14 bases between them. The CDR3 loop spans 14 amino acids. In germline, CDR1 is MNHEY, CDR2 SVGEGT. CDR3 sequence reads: CASSPNRARQPQHF. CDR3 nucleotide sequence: TGTGCCAGCAGTCCTAACAGGGCTCGTCAGCCCCAGCATTTT.